This T cell receptor (beta chain) came from a study of blood T cell repertoires in COVID-19. The V gene lost 1 base and the J gene lost 4 bases, with 13 bases spanning the gap. The length of the CDR3 is 15 residues. CDR1 MGHRA and CDR2 YSYEKL come from the germline V gene. Sequencing used immunoSEQ multiplex PCR; TCRdb keeps in-frame clones, though not all of them. The data show approximately 210,000 clones, roughly 84% seen once. The receptor was isolated from an elderly woman with COVID-19, enrolled during active disease. The sequencing sample was made of peripheral blood. V gene TRBV4-1 combines with J gene TRBJ1-1; D remains ambiguous. The CDR3 protein is CASSQAPEVGTEAFF. As DNA, the CDR3 is TGCGCCAGCAGCCAAGCTCCTGAGGTAGGCACTGAAGCTTTCTTT.